The subject of this entry is one T cell receptor beta chain. Its antigen has not been determined. Per-nucleotide qualities are absent, and no much larger clonotype sits a single base away. These data come from a study of blood T cell repertoires in COVID-19 (TCRdb year 2020). Concerning the study at large: Samples from collaborators originated in the United States, Italy and Spain and spanned both the acute and convalescent phases of COVID-19. The material from the prospective study consisted of cDNA or gDNA derived from T cells, B-cell-depleted T cells, or PBMCs. Subjects who had been exposed to COVID-19, were actively infected with it, or had recovered from it provided the deeply sampled blood TCRbeta repertoires that made up the dataset. The repertoires were released in a freely available public database intended as a resource for research on the immune response to SARS-CoV-2. The samples were drawn from the first 160 participants of the ongoing ImmuneRACE study and from 1,200 or so subjects provided by 6 global collaborators. Sample metadata almost always included a de-identified subject ID, COVID-19 status, age in years and sex. Where available, HLA class I and class II types were obtained from metadata supplied by the sample provider rather than from assay-based typing.

The research as a whole found: The amount of clinical and demographic metadata varied by source and participant and was provided uncurated.

The immunoSEQ Assay, a bias-controlled multiplex PCR, was used to amplify TCRbeta CDR3 regions from genomic DNA. The paper's data handling went like this. The number of nucleated cells in each sample was estimated from the amplification of reference gene primers within the assay. To quantify the absolute abundance of each unique TCRbeta CDR3 rearrangement, sequence reads were collapsed and filtered. Productive Simpson clonality was computed per sample as the square root of Simpson's diversity index over productive rearrangements. Sourced from immuneACCESS, this table was stored by TCRdb with only in-frame sequences that have V and J called. A share of the clones is absent; for the studies checked, an unresolved V gene accounts for under half, and the remainder has no known explanation. That table is the source of V, J and clone size, and D and trimming were worked out from the DNA. For this sample the table gives tens of thousands of clones, of which about four fifths were detected only once. The ten largest make up 8.8% of the sample.

Collaborating institutions collected whole blood in K2EDTA tubes following their own protocols. For TCRbeta analysis, collaborators shipped samples in one of three forms: frozen whole blood, isolated PBMCs, or DNA extracted from either of those sample types. The TCR was taken from a man in his 60s with acute or convalescent COVID-19. The sample was peripheral blood.

The CDR3 loop reads CASSGRTGREKLFF. In nucleotides, the sequence is TGTGCCAGCAGTGGACGGACAGGGCGGGAAAAACTGTTTTTT. Rearrangement joined TRBV2 to TRBJ1-4, and 8 junction bases match TRBD1. Clipping removes 4 bases from V and 8 bases from J, with 6 as the unmatched junction base count. The cysteine opens and the phenylalanine closes a CDR3 of 14 amino acids. The sequence is cut down to CDR3 DNA, 42 bases in frame from base 1. CDR1 SNHLY and CDR2 FYNNEI are derived from the germline V gene.